The source of this T cell receptor beta chain is a study of blood T cell repertoires in COVID-19. Study details: Nucleic acid was either cDNA or gDNA, and it came from T cells, B-cell-depleted T cells, or PBMCs.

The data were produced by immunoSEQ multiplex PCR, yet TCRdb's version contains in-frame clones alone and is incomplete. The table shows 60,000 or so clones, with less than 90% occurring only once. This CDR3 has 11 amino acids. Per the germline V gene, CDR1 is SQVTM and CDR2 is ANQGSEA. Trimming removed 4 bases from V and 5 bases from J, with 5 bases in between. Specimen: peripheral blood. This receptor was identified in a woman aged 70-85 years with active COVID-19. The chain recombines TRBV29-1 with TRBJ2-2; perhaps TRBD2 as D (5 bases). Written as DNA, the CDR3 is TGCAGCGTTGGAGGGACCGGGGAGCTGTTTTTT. Translated, it gives CSVGGTGELFF.